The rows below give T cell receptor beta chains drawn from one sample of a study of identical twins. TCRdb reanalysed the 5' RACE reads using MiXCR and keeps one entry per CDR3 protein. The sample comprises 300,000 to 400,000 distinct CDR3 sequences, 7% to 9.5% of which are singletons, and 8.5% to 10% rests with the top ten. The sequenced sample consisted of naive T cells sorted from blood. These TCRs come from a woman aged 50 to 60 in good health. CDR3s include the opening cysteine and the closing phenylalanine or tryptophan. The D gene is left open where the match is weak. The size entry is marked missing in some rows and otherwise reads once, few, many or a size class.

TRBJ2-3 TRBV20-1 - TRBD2 CSASRALAVTDTQYF TGCAGTGCTAGCCGGGCACTAGCGGTTACAGATACGCAGTATTTT
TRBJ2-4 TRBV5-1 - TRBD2 CASRRPGGGNIQYF TGCGCCAGCAGACGACCGGGAGGGGGAAACATTCAGTACTTC
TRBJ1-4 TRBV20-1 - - CSASWEGFANEKLFF TGCAGTGCTTCCTGGGAAGGGTTTGCTAATGAAAAACTGTTTTTT
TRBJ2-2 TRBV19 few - CATRYTGELFF TGTGCCACCCGGTACACCGGGGAGCTGTTTTTT
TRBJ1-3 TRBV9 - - CASSSTGTAGNTIYF TGTGCCAGCAGCTCTACCGGGACGGCTGGAAACACCATATATTTT
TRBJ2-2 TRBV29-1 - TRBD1 CSAHDGQGALTGELFF TGCAGCGCCCACGACGGACAGGGGGCTTTGACCGGGGAGCTGTTTTTT
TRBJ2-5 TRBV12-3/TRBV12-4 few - CASSFRPGQETQYF TGTGCCAGCAGTTTTCGTCCAGGACAAGAGACCCAGTACTTC
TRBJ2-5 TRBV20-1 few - CSARAPHTGLDTQYF TGCAGTGCTAGAGCACCCCACACGGGGTTGGATACCCAGTACTTC
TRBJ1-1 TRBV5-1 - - CASSLVPGAKNTEAFF TGCGCCAGCAGCTTGGTCCCGGGGGCTAAGAACACTGAAGCTTTCTTT
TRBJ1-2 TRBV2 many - CASQLERNNYGYTF TGTGCCAGCCAATTGGAACGGAATAACTATGGCTACACCTTC